The 21 T cell receptor beta chains below all came from one sample that was sequenced in a study of blood T cells in healthy people across ages. PCR was performed a second time for roughly 7 to 12 cycles using a sample-barcoded 5' primer and a J-beta primer mix. From the 5' RACE reads, TCRdb called clonotypes with MiXCR, one entry per CDR3 protein. The sample gives hundreds of thousands of distinct CDR3 sequences, around three fifths of which show up once; 30% to 40% is in the top ten. The sample consisted of blood. The receptor set was obtained from a man aged 55 to 70 in good health.

J is TRBJ2-7 and V is TRBV12-3 or TRBV12-4; D perhaps matches TRBD1 (6 bases). The V gene lost 5 bases and the J gene lost 4 bases, with 30 bases spanning the gap. This CDR3 has 19 amino acids. The CDR3: CASSLRFRGLGDIGYEQYF. CDR3 bases: TGTGCCAGCAGTCTACGTTTTCGAGGCCTCGGGGACATAGGTTACGAGCAGTACTTC.

The rearrangement links TRBV20-1 to TRBJ2-3; maybe TRBD1 (6 bases). Trimming cost V 3 bases and J 1 base, with 20 bases left between them. Germline V CDR1 and CDR2: DFQATT, SNEGSKA (reference sequence). The length of the CDR3 is 17 residues. For the CDR3, the DNA is TGCAGTGCTAGCCCCGCAGGGGCCTGGGGAGGCACAGATACGCAGTATTTT. It is translated as CSASPAGAWGGTDTQYF.

This clonotype was recorded a few times. The CDR3 bases are TGTGCCAGCAGAACCTGGCCCGGTGAGGAGACCCAGTACTTC. This gives the protein CASRTWPGEETQYF. The J gene is TRBJ2-5, the V gene TRBV12-3 or TRBV12-4; D not certain. The ends were cut back, 6 bases at V and 5 bases at J, with 16 bases in the middle. The CDR3 covers 14 residues.

The chain combines TRBV3-1 with TRBJ2-1, with D perhaps TRBD1 (6 bases). The CDR3 sequence is 13 residues long. CDR1 LGHDT and CDR2 YNNKEL come from the germline V gene (reference sequence). The V end lost 0 bases, the J end lost 12 bases, and 12 bases lay between the germline ends. CDR3: CASSQEGSRGQFF. CDR3 DNA: TGTGCCAGCAGCCAAGAGGGTAGCAGGGGGCAGTTCTTC.

The chain joins TRBV29-1 to TRBJ2-2, with 11 bases aligning to TRBD2. The germline V gene encodes CDR1 SQVTM and CDR2 ANQGSEA. The V segment lost 5 bases and the J segment 7 bases; nucleotides outside the gene matches: 9. This CDR3 spans 15 amino acids. This CDR3 reads CSVKAGGTSGGELFF. For the CDR3, the DNA is TGCAGCGTTAAAGCAGGCGGGACTAGCGGCGGGGAGCTGTTTTTT.

This clonotype was picked up a small number of times. The chain is built from TRBV20-1 and TRBJ2-5; TRBD2 agrees at 13 bases. Germline V gives CDR1 DFQATT, CDR2 SNEGSKA (reference sequence). CDR3 size: 15 residues. V lost 5 bases and J lost 3; bases outside the gene matches: 6. CDR3 sequence: CSAELAGGPEETQYF. In DNA form, the CDR3 reads TGCAGTGCTGAACTAGCGGGGGGGCCAGAAGAGACCCAGTACTTC.

The chain is built from TRBV12-3 or TRBV12-4 and TRBJ1-6; TRBD1 matches 7 bases. This CDR3 region has 15 residues. The ends lost 6 bases at V and 5 bases at J; junction bases unmatched: 7. The CDR3 sequence is CASSRWDSHNSPLHF. The CDR3 region has the DNA TGTGCCAGCAGCCGATGGGACAGCCATAATTCACCCCTCCACTTT.

The chain combines TRBV4-1 with TRBJ2-2; 8 bases are a match to TRBD1. Per germline, CDR1 MGHRA and CDR2 YSYEKL. CDR3 length: 17 residues. V shed 4 bases and J 2 bases; nucleotides not matched to a gene: 9. In DNA form, the CDR3 reads TGCGCCAGCAGCCCCCGACAGGGGAGGTCCAACACCGGGGAGCTGTTTTTT. Residues: CASSPRQGRSNTGELFF.

V usage is TRBV4-2 and J usage is TRBJ2-1, with TRBD2 matching over 9 bases. The CDR3 totals 15 residues. The J segment lost 8 bases and the V segment lost 5 bases, leaving 10 bases of the junction unmatched. Germline V CDR1 and CDR2: LGHNA, YNFKEQ. This CDR3 is CASSSRTSVLDEQFF. Here the CDR3 DNA reads TGTGCCAGCAGCTCCCGGACTAGCGTTTTAGATGAGCAGTTCTTC.

The chain combines TRBV19 with TRBJ2-5; 7 bases line up with TRBD2. The J call may be faulty, since TRBJ2-7 better matches the DNA end. Germline V lookup: CDR1 LNHDA, CDR2 SQIVND (reference sequence). There are 13 residues in the CDR3. CDR3 loop: CASIRRGIYEQYF. CDR3 DNA: TGTGCCAGTATACGGCGGGGGATCTACGAGCAGTACTTC.

This sequence joins TRBV20-1 and TRBJ2-2; D may match TRBD1 or TRBD2 (5 bases each). V dropped 2 bases and J dropped 0 bases, with 10 bases sitting between them. The length of the CDR3 is 15 residues. Germline CDR1 DFQATT, CDR2 SNEGSKA (reference sequence). This chain's CDR3 is CSARWGSSNTGELFF. For the CDR3, the DNA is TGCAGTGCTAGATGGGGGTCCTCGAACACCGGGGAGCTGTTTTTT.

This clonotype was seen just once. This chain connects TRBV3-1 to TRBJ2-6; D is ambiguous. Deletions cut 7 bases from V and 4 bases from J, with 14 bases between. The CDR3 sequence is 15 residues long. The germline CDR1 and CDR2 sequences are LGHDT and YNNKEL (reference sequence). CDR3 DNA: TGTGCCAGCAACCACGAGGCGGAAGGGGCCAACGTCCTGACTTTC. Its translation is CASNHEAEGANVLTF.

The gene calls are TRBV4-1 and TRBJ2-7; D not resolved. The CDR3 contains 16 residues. The germline V gene encodes CDR1 MGHRA and CDR2 YSYEKL. Trimming pared 1 base from V and 0 bases from J, leaving 13 bases between. Here the CDR3 DNA reads TGCGCCAGCAGCCAAGTCTTAGGTAGAAGCTCCTACGAGCAGTACTTC. This codes for CASSQVLGRSSYEQYF.

The chain combines TRBV28 with TRBJ1-4; weak D call: TRBD1 (5 bases). Per the germline V gene, CDR1 is MDHEN and CDR2 is SYDVKM. The CDR3 consists of 14 residues. The V and J ends lost 5 bases and 0 bases respectively, with 7 bases between them. The CDR3, as DNA: TGTGCCAGCAGTGGGGGGGCAACTAATGAAAAACTGTTTTTT. This encodes CASSGGATNEKLFF.

This clonotype was counted a single time. The V gene is TRBV3-1, the J gene TRBJ2-3; 15 bases map to TRBD2. V was clipped by 4 bases and J by 4 bases; unmatched bases: 6. CDR3 size: 17 residues. Germline V gene lookup returns CDR1 LGHDT and CDR2 YNNKEL (reference sequence). This CDR3 reads CASSPGTSGGSADTQYF. For the CDR3, the DNA is TGTGCCAGCAGCCCCGGGACTAGCGGGGGGTCTGCAGATACGCAGTATTTT.

This clonotype was seen only a few times. This sequence joins TRBV27 and TRBJ1-6; tentative D call: TRBD1 (6 bases). Germline CDR1 is MNHEY and CDR2 is SMNVEV (reference sequence). The ends were cut back, 6 bases at V and 7 bases at J, with 19 bases in the middle. This CDR3 has 16 amino acids. CDR3: CASSREPGQSNSPLHF. The CDR3 DNA reads TGTGCCAGCAGCCGAGAGCCCGGACAGAGCAATTCACCCCTCCACTTT.

The sample holds a few counts of this clonotype. The chain has TRBV3-1 and TRBJ2-5, with D maybe TRBD1 (6 bases). Germline loops: CDR1 LGHDT, CDR2 YNNKEL (reference sequence). The length of the CDR3 is 15 residues. The germline V and J ends were trimmed by 2 bases and 1 base, with 11 bases remaining between them. DNA of the CDR3: TGTGCCAGCAGCCAAAGCAGGGGCGGCCAAGAGACCCAGTACTTC. It is translated as CASSQSRGGQETQYF.

The V gene is TRBV7-2, the J gene TRBJ2-7; TRBD1 is a possible D gene (8 bases). This CDR3 spans 19 amino acids. Trimming took 1 base from V and 0 from J, leaving 22 bases between them. Germline CDR1 and CDR2: SGHTA and FQGNSA. In DNA form, the CDR3 reads TGTGCCAGCAGCTTAGTCTCGGGCGGGGGACAGGTCAACTCCTACGAGCAGTACTTC. Protein product: CASSLVSGGGQVNSYEQYF.

J is TRBJ2-1 and V is TRBV28; 9 bases agree with TRBD1. CDR3 size: 14 residues. Germline assignment: CDR1 MDHEN and CDR2 SYDVKM. With 5 bases clipped from V and 5 bases from J, the junction kept 4 bases outside the gene matches. As DNA, the CDR3 is TGTGCCAGCAGTGATGGACAGGGGAACAATGAGCAGTTCTTC. It is translated as CASSDGQGNNEQFF.

This clonotype was recorded a few times. The chain is built from TRBV20-1 and TRBJ2-5, with D perhaps given as TRBD1 or TRBD2 (6 bases each). CDR1 and CDR2 from the germline V gene are DFQATT and SNEGSKA (reference sequence). The CDR3 covers 13 residues. Trimming cost V 5 bases and J 5 bases, with 15 bases left between them. This CDR3 reads CSAPRGGSETQYF. CDR3 nucleotides: TGCAGTGCTCCAAGAGGGGGGTCGGAGACCCAGTACTTC.

The chain uses TRBV4-2 and TRBJ1-2; D possibly corresponds to TRBD1 (6 bases). The CDR3 has 15 residues. Germline-derived CDR1 and CDR2 are LGHNA and YNFKEQ. V was cut by 0 bases and J by 5 bases, with 13 bases left in between. The CDR3 DNA sequence: TGTGCCAGCAGCCAAGAATCCCGGGACACATATGGCTACACCTTC. Its translation is CASSQESRDTYGYTF.